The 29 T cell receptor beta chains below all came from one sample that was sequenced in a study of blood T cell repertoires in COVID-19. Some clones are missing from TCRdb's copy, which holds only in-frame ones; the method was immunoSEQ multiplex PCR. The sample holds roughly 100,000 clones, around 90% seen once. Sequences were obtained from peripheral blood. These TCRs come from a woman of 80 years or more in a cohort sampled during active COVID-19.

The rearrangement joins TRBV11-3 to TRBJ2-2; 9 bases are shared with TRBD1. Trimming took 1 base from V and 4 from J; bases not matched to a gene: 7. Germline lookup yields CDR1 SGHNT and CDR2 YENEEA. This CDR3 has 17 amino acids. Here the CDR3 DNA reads TGTGCCAGCAGCTTAGTGCTTACAGGGGGCGTCACCGGGGAGCTGTTTTTT. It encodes CASSLVLTGGVTGELFF.

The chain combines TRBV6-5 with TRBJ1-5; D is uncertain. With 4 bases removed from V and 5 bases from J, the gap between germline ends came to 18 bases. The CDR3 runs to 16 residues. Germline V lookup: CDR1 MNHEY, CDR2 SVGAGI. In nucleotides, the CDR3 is TGTGCCAGCAGTTTTCGGACTCCCCCGGCGGATCAGCCCCAGCATTTT. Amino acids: CASSFRTPPADQPQHF.

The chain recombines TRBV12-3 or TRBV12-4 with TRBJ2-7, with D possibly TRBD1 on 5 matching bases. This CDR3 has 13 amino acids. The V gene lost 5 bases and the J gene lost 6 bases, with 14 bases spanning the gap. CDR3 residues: CASSPSGQGEQYF. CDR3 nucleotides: TGTGCCAGCAGTCCTTCTGGGCAGGGCGAGCAGTACTTC.

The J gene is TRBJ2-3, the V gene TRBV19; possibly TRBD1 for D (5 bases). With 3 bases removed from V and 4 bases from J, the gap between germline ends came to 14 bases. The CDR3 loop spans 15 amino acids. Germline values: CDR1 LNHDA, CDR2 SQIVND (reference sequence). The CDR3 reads CASSIEGQGADTQYF. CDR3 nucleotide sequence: TGTGCCAGTAGTATTGAAGGGCAGGGCGCAGATACGCAGTATTTT. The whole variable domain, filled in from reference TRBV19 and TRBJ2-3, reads DGGITQSPKYLFRKEGQNVTLSCEQNLNHDAMYWYRQDPGQGLRLIYYSQIVNDFQKGDIAEGYSVSREKKESFPLTVTSAQKNPTAFYLCASSIEGQGADTQYFGPGTRLTVL.

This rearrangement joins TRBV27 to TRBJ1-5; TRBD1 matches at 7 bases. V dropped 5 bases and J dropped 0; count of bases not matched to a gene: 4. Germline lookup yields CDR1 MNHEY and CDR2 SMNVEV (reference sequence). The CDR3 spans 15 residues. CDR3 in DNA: TGTGCCAGCAGTCCGTCAGGGGGTAGCAATCAGCCCCAGCATTTT. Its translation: CASSPSGGSNQPQHF.

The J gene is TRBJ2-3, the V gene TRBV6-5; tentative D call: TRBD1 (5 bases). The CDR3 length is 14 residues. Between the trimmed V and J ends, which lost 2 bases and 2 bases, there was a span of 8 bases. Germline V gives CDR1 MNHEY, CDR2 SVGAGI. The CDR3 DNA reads TGTGCCAGCAGTTACGACAGACTCACAGATACGCAGTATTTT. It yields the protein CASSYDRLTDTQYF.

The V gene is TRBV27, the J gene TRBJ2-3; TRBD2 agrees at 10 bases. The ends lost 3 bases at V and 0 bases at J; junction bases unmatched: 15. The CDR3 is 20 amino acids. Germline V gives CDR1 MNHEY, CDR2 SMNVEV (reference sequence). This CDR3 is CASSFRTPASGRWSTDTQYF. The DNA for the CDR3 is TGTGCCAGCAGTTTCCGGACCCCGGCTAGCGGGAGATGGAGCACAGATACGCAGTATTTT.

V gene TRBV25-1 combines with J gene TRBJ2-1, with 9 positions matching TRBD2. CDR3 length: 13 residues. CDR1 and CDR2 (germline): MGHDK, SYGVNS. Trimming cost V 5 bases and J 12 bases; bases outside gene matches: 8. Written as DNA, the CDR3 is TGTGCCAGCAGTCCTAGCGGGGTCCAGGGGCAGTTCTTC. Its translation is CASSPSGVQGQFF.

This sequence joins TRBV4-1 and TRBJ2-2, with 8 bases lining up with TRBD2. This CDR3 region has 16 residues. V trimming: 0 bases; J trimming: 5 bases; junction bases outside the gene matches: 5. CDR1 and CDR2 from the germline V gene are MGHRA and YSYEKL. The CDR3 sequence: CASSQEERGRTGELFF. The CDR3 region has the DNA TGCGCCAGCAGCCAAGAGGAGCGGGGGCGAACCGGGGAGCTGTTTTTT.

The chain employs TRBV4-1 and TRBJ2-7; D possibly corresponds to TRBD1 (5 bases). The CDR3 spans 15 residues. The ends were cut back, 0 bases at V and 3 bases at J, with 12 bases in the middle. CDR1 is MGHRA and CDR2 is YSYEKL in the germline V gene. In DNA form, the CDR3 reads TGCGCCAGCAGCCAAGAAGGAGACAGCCGCTACGAGCAGTACTTC. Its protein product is CASSQEGDSRYEQYF.

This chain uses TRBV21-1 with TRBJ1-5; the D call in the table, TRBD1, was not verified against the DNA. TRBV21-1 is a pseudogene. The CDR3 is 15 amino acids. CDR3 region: CASRTVCLSDQPQHF. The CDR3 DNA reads TGTGCCAGCAGAACAGTTTGTCTAAGTGATCAGCCCCAGCATTTT.

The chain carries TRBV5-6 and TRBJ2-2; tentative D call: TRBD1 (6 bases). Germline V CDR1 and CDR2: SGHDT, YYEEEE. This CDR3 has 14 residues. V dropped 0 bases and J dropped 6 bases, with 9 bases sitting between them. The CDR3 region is CASSLVGGAGELFF. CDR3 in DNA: TGTGCCAGCAGCTTGGTTGGGGGCGCCGGGGAGCTGTTTTTT. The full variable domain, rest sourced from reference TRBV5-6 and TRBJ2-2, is DAGVTQSPTHLIKTRGQQVTLRCSPKSGHDTVSWYQQALGQGPQFIFQYYEEEERQRGNFPDRFSGHQFPNYSSELNVNALLLGDSALYLCASSLVGGAGELFFGEGSRLTVL.

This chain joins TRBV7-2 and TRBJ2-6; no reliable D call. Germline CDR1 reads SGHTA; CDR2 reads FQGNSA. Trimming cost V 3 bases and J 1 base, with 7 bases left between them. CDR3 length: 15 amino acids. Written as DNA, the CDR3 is TGTGCCAGCAGCTTTGGGCAGTCTGGGGCCAACGTCCTGACTTTC. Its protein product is CASSFGQSGANVLTF.

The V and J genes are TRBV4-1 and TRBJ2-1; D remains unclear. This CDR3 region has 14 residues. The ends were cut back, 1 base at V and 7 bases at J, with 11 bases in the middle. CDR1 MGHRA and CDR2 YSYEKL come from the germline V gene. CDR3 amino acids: CASSQGTRSNEQFF. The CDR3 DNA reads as TGCGCCAGCAGCCAAGGTACGAGGAGTAATGAGCAGTTCTTC.

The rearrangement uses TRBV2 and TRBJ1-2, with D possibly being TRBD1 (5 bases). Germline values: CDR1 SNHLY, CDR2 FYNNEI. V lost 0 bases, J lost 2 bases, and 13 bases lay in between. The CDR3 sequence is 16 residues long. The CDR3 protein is CASSEAGGASNYGYTF. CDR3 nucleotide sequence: TGTGCCAGCAGTGAAGCGGGAGGGGCGTCGAACTATGGCTACACCTTC.

CDR3 amino acids: CASSLGGQKYNEQFF. CDR3 coding DNA: TGTGCCAGCAGCTTAGGGGGACAGAAATACAATGAGCAGTTCTTC. The chain has TRBV7-3 and TRBJ2-1; TRBD1 agrees at 7 bases. J lost 4 bases, V lost 2 bases, and 5 bases had no gene match. Germline V CDR1 and CDR2: SGHTA, FQGTGA. The CDR3 runs to 15 residues.

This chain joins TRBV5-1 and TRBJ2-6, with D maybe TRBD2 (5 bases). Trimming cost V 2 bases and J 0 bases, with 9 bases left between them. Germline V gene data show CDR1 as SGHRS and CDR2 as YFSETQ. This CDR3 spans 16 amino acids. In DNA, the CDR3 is TGCGCCAGCAGCTTCGCGGGCTACTCTGGGGCCAACGTCCTGACTTTC. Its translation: CASSFAGYSGANVLTF.

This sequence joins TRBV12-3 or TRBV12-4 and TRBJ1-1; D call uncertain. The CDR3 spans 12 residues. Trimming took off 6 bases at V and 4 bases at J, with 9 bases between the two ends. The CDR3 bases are TGTGCCAGCAGCTGGCTTGGCACTGAAGCTTTCTTT. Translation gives CASSWLGTEAFF.

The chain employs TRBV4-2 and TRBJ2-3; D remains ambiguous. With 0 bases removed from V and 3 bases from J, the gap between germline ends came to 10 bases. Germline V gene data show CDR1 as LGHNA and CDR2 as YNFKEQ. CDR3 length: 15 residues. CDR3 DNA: TGTGCCAGCAGCCAAGATCAGGCGATTACAGATACGCAGTATTTT. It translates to CASSQDQAITDTQYF.

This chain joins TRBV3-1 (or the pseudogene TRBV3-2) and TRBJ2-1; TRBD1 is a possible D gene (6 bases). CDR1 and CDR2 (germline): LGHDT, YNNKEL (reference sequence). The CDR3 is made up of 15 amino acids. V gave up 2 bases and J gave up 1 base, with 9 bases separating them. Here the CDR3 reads CASSQSDRSYNEQFF. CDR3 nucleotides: TGTGCCAGCAGCCAATCTGACAGGTCCTACAATGAGCAGTTCTTC.

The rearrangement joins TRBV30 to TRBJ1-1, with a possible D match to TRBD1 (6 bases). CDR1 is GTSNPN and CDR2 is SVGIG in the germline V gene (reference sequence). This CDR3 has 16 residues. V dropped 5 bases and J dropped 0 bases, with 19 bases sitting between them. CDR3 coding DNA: TGTGCCTGGCGGTCTGGATTAGGGGGTATGAACACTGAAGCTTTCTTT. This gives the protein CAWRSGLGGMNTEAFF.

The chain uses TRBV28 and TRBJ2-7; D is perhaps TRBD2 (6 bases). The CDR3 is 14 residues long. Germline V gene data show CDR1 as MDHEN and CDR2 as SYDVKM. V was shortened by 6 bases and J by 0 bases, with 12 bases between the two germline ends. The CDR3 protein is CASRLAVSSYEQYF. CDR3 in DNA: TGTGCCAGCAGACTAGCAGTTAGCTCCTACGAGCAGTACTTC.

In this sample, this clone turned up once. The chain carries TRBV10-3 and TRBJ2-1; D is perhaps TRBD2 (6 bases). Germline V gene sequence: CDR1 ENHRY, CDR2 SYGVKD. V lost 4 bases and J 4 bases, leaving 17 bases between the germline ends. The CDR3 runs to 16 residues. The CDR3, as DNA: TGTGCCATCAGTGGCACCGGACGGGGACTTTACAATGAGCAGTTCTTC. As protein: CAISGTGRGLYNEQFF.

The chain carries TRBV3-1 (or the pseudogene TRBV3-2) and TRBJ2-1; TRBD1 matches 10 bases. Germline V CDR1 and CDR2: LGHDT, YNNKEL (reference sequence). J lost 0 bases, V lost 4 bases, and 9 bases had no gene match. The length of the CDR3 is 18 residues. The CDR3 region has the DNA TGTGCCAGCAGCCCCGGGACAGGGGCCCCTCGCTCCTACAATGAGCAGTTCTTC. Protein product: CASSPGTGAPRSYNEQFF.

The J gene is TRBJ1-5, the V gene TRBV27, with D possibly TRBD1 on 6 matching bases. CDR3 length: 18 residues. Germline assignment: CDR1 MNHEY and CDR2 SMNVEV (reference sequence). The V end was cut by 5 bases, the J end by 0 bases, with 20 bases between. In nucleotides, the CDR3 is TGTGCCAGCAGTCCCTCATACGACAGGCCGTATAGCAATCAGCCCCAGCATTTT. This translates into CASSPSYDRPYSNQPQHF.

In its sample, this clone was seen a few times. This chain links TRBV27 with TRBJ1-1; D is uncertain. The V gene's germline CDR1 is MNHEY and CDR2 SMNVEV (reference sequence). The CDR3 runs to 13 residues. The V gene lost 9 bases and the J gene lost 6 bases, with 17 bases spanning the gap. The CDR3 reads CASPGRSGAEAFF. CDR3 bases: TGTGCCAGTCCAGGCCGTTCAGGCGCTGAAGCTTTCTTT.

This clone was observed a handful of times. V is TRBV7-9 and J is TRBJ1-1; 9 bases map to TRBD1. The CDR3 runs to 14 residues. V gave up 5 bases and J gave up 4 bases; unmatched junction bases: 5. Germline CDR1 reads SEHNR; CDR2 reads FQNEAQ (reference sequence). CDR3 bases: TGTGCCAGCAGCCCTCAGACAGGGGGCACTGAAGCTTTCTTT. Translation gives CASSPQTGGTEAFF.

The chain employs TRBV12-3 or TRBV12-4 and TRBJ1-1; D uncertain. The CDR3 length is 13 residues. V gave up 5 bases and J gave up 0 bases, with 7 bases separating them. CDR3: CASSGLMNTEAFF. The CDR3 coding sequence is TGTGCCAGCAGTGGACTGATGAACACTGAAGCTTTCTTT.

CDR3 sequence: CASSWGMGTEAFF. CDR3 in DNA: TGTGCCAGCAGCTGGGGCATGGGCACTGAAGCTTTCTTT. The V gene is TRBV7-9, the J gene TRBJ1-1, with D perhaps TRBD1 (5 bases). The V end was cut by 4 bases, the J end by 4 bases, with 10 bases between. The CDR3 covers 13 residues. Germline V lookup: CDR1 SEHNR, CDR2 FQNEAQ (reference sequence).